The sequence of this T cell receptor beta chain was determined in a study of blood T cells in healthy people across ages. Turning to the study itself: Per every two T cells, about one barcoded beta molecule was captured by template switching.

Study-wide points: It was not possible, with unsorted PBMCs, to conclusively compare naive and antigen-experienced cells.

With respect to this clonotype: What it recognizes is unknown.

Next came a second PCR, run for about 6 to 11 cycles, which used a sample-barcoded 5' primer along with a J-beta primer mix. TCRdb passed the 5' RACE reads through MiXCR, listing each CDR3 protein once. The sample carries about 830,000 distinct CDR3 sequences, around 62% recorded once. Per the germline V gene, CDR1 is SGDLS and CDR2 is YYNGEE. V shed 3 bases and J shed 3 bases, with 16 bases lying between them. The CDR3 is made up of 15 amino acids. This TCR came from a man younger than 40 in good health. Material for sequencing was blood. The J gene is TRBJ2-7, the V gene TRBV9; D might be TRBD1 or TRBD2, each matching 6 bases. CDR3 amino acids: CASSERGGGYYEQYF. Written as DNA, the CDR3 is TGTGCCAGCAGCGAAAGAGGAGGGGGTTACTACGAGCAGTACTTC.